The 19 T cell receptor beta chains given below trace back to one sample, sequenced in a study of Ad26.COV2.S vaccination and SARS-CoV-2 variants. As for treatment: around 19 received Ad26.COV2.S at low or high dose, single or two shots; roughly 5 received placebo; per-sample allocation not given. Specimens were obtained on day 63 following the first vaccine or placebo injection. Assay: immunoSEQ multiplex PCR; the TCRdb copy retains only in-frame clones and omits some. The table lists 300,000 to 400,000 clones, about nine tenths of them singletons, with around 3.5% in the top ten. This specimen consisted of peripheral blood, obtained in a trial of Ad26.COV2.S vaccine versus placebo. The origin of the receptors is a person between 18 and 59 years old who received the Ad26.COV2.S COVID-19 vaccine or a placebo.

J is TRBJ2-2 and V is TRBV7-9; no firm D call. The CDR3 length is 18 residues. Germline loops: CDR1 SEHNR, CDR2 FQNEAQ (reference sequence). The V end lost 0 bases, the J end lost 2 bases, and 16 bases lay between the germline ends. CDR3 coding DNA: TGTGCCAGCAGCTTAGCGGGCTTTAGTTGGGGAAACACCGGGGAGCTGTTTTTT. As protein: CASSLAGFSWGNTGELFF. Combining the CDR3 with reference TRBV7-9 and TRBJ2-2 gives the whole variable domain DTGVSQNPRHKITKRGQNVTFRCDPISEHNRLYWYRQTLGQGPEFLTYFQNEAQLEKSRLLSDRFSAERPKGSFSTLEIQRTEQGDSAMYLCASSLAGFSWGNTGELFFGEGSRLTVL.

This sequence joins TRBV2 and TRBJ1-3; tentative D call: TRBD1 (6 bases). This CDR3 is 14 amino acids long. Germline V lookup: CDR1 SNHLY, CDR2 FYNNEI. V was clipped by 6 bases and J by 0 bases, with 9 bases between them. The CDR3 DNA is TGTGCCAGCAGGCAGGGACACTCTGGAAACACCATATATTTT. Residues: CASRQGHSGNTIYF.

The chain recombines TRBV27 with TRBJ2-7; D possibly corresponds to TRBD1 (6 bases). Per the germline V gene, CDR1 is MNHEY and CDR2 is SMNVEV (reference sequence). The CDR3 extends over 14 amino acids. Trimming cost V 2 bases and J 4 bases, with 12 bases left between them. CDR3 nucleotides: TGTGCCAGCAGTTTAGGGGCCAGGGGATACGAGCAGTACTTC. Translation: CASSLGARGYEQYF.

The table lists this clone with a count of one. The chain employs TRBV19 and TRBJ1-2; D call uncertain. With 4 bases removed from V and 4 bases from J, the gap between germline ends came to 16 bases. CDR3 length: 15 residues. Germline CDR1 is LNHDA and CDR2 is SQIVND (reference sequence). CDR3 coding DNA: TGTGCCAGTAGTAATGACGGTCCTCTTTTCTATGGCTACACCTTC. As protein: CASSNDGPLFYGYTF.

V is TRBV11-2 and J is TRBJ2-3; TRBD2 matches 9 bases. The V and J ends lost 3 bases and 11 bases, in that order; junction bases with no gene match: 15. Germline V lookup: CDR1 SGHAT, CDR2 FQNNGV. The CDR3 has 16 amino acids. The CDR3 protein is CASSFLRGSGGTMQYF. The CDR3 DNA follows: TGTGCCAGCAGCTTCTTACGGGGTAGCGGGGGCACCATGCAGTATTTT.

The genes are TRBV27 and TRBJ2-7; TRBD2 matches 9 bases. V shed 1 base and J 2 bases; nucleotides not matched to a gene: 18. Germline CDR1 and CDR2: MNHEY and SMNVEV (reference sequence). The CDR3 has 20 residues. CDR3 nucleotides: TGTGCCAGCAGTTTATATCGGCGGGGGGGCGCCAGAGTTAGAGCCTACGAGCAGTACTTC. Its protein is CASSLYRRGGARVRAYEQYF.

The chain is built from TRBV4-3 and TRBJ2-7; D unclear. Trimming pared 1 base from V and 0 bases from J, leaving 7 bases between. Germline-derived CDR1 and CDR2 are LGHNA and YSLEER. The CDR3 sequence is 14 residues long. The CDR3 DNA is TGCGCCAGCAGCCAAGTCAGTTTCTCCTACGAGCAGTACTTC. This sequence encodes CASSQVSFSYEQYF.

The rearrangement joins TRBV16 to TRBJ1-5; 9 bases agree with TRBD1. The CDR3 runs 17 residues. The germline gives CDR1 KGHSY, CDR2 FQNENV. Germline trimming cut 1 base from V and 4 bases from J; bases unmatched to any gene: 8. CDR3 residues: CASSQLTGGEGNQPQHF. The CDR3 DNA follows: TGTGCCAGCAGCCAATTAACAGGGGGCGAGGGTAATCAGCCCCAGCATTTT.

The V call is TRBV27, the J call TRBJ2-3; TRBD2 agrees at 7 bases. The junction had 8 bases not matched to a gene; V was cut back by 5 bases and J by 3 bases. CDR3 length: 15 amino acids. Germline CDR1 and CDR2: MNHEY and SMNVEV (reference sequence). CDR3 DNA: TGTGCCAGCAGTCCCCGCCTAGCGGCTACAGATACGCAGTATTTT. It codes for CASSPRLAATDTQYF.

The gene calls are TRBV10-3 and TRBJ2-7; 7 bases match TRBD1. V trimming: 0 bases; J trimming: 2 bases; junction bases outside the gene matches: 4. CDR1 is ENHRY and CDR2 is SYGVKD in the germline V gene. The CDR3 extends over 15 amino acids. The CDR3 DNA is TGTGCCATCAGTGAGTCTCAGGGGGAAACCTACGAGCAGTACTTC. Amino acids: CAISESQGETYEQYF.

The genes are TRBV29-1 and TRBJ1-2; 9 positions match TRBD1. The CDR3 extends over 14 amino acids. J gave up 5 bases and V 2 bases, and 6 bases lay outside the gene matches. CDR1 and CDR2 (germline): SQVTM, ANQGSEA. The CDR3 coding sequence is TGCAGCGTTGAATGGGACAGGGTATATTATGGCTACACCTTC. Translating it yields CSVEWDRVYYGYTF.

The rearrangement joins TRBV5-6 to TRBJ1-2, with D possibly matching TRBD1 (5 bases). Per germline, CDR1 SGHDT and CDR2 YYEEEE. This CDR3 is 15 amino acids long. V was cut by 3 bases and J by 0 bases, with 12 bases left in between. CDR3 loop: CASSSLPTANYGYTF. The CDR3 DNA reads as TGTGCCAGCAGCTCACTACCGACAGCTAACTATGGCTACACCTTC. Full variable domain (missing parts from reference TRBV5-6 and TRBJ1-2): DAGVTQSPTHLIKTRGQQVTLRCSPKSGHDTVSWYQQALGQGPQFIFQYYEEEERQRGNFPDRFSGHQFPNYSSELNVNALLLGDSALYLCASSSLPTANYGYTFGSGTRLTVV.

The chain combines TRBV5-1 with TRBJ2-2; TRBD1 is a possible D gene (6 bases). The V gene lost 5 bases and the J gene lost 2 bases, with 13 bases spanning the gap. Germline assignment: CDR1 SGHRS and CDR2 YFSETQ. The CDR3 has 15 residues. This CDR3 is CASRTDRFNTGELFF. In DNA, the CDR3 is TGCGCCAGCAGGACTGACAGGTTCAACACCGGGGAGCTGTTTTTT.

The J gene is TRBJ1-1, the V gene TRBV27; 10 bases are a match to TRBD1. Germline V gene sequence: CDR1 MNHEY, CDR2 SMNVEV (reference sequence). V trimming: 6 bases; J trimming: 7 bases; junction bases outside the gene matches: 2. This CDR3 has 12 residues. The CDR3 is CASRGQGREAFF. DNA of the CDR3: TGTGCCAGCAGGGGACAGGGGCGTGAAGCTTTCTTT.

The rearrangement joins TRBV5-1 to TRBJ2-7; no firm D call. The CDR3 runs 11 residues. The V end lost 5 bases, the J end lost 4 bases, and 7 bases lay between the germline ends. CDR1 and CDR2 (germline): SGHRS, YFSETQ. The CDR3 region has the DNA TGCGCCAGCAGATCCTCTTACGAGCAGTACTTC. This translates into CASRSSYEQYF.

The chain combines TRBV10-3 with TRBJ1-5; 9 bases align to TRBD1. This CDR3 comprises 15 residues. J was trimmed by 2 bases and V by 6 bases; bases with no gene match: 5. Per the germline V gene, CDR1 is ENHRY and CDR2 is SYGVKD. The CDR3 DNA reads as TGTGCCATCAGCGCGGACAGGGGAGGCAATCAGCCCCAGCATTTT. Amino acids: CAISADRGGNQPQHF.

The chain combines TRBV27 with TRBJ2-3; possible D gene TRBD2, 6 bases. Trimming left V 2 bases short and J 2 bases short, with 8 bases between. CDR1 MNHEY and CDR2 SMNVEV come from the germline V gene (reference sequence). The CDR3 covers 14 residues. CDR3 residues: CASSLRDFTDTQYF. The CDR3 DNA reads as TGTGCCAGCAGTTTACGGGACTTCACAGATACGCAGTATTTT.

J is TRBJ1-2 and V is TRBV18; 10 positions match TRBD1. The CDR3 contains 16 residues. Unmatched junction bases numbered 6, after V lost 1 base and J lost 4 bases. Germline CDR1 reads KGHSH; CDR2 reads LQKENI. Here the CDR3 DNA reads TGTGCCAGCTCACCACGTACGGGACAGGGGTCCTATGGCTACACCTTC. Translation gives CASSPRTGQGSYGYTF.

Written as DNA, the CDR3 is TGTGCCAGCAGTTTAGGGAGTGGGACTGAAGCTTTCTTT. This sequence encodes CASSLGSGTEAFF. The chain combines TRBV12-3 or TRBV12-4 with TRBJ1-1, with D unclear. Deletions cut 1 base from V and 5 bases from J, with 8 bases between. The CDR3 has 13 amino acids.